Listed here are 30 T cell receptor beta chains from one sample, sequenced in a study of Graves' ophthalmopathy and Graves' hyperthyroidism. The study amplified TCR beta CDR3 regions using RNA transcripts. HTBI-primed first-round RT-PCR preceded second-round multiplex PCR. Each CDR3 protein gets one entry after TCRdb re-called the multiplex PCR reads with MiXCR. The repertoire holds hundreds of thousands of distinct CDR3 sequences, with more than 40% as singletons. Material for sequencing was peripheral blood. The receptors derive from an adult man with Graves' ophthalmopathy.

J is TRBJ2-2 and V is TRBV7-2; D possibly matches TRBD1 or TRBD2 (5 bases each). Germline values: CDR1 SGHTA, CDR2 FQGNSA. Trimming removed 11 bases at V and 6 bases at J, with 19 bases between. The CDR3 runs to 14 residues. DNA of the CDR3: TGTGCCGGGGCCACCTATGGAGGACCCGGGGAGCTGTTTTTT. This gives the protein CAGATYGGPGELFF.

The chain employs TRBV19 and TRBJ1-2; D is uncertain. CDR1 and CDR2 from the germline V gene are LNHDA and SQIVND (reference sequence). The CDR3 runs to 15 residues. Trimming removed 5 bases at V and 4 bases at J, with 17 bases between. This CDR3 reads CASSPPRQNTYGYTF. The CDR3 nucleotides are TGTGCCAGTAGTCCCCCCAGGCAGAACACCTATGGCTACACCTTC.

A single count supports this clonotype. This CDR3 fails to terminate in the conserved phenylalanine or tryptophan, so it likely reflects a read error. The limits of the CDR3 on the DNA are not certain, so only TCRdb's listed CDR3 is given. The V and J genes are TRBV2 and TRBJ2-7; the table's D call TRBD1 went unverified against the DNA. Inclusive of both ends, the CDR3 amounts to 10 amino acids. Germline V gives CDR1 SNHLY, CDR2 FYNNEI. The CDR3 sequence: CTTSASPGQA.

With regard to this clonotype: This sequence may be a read error, since a much larger clone differs from it by one base. The V and J genes are TRBV10-3 and TRBJ1-5; D possibly corresponds to TRBD1 (6 bases). The CDR3 has 14 residues. Germline V gene lookup returns CDR1 ENHRY and CDR2 SYGVKD. V lost 4 bases, J lost 5 bases, and 12 bases lay in between. The CDR3: CAISGSGGYQPQHF. The DNA of the CDR3 is TGTGCCATCAGTGGTTCGGGGGGCTATCAGCCCCAGCATTTT.

The chain has TRBV10-3 and TRBJ1-1; 10 bases line up with TRBD1. The germline V gene has CDR1 ENHRY and CDR2 SYGVKD. V shed 10 bases, J shed 4 bases, and the junction held 12 bases outside the gene matches. The CDR3 spans 15 residues. The CDR3 loop is CASSAATGGGTEAFF. CDR3 nucleotide sequence: TGTGCCAGCAGCGCCGCGACAGGGGGCGGCACTGAAGCTTTCTTT.

This clonotype was seen at least ten times. The chain couples TRBV6-6 to TRBJ1-2; D remains ambiguous. The CDR3 covers 14 residues. V was trimmed by 4 bases and J by 6 bases, leaving 15 bases between them. Per germline, CDR1 MNHNY and CDR2 SVGAGI (reference sequence). The CDR3 sequence: CASSFPPRADGYTF. CDR3 coding DNA: TGTGCCAGCAGTTTCCCGCCTCGGGCGGATGGCTACACCTTC.

This clonotype was picked up many times. The chain is built from TRBV15 and TRBJ2-7; TRBD2 might be the D (5 bases). This CDR3 is built from 15 residues. The germline V gene has CDR1 LNHNV and CDR2 YYDKDF (reference sequence). V gave up 0 bases and J gave up 4 bases, with 13 bases separating them. CDR3 in amino acids: CATSRDARETYEQYF. In DNA, the CDR3 is TGTGCCACCAGCAGAGATGCGAGGGAGACTTACGAGCAGTACTTC. Full variable domain (outside the CDR3, taken from reference TRBV15 and TRBJ2-7): DAMVIQNPRYQVTQFGKPVTLSCSQTLNHNVMYWYQQKSSQAPKLLFHYYDKDFNNEADTPDNFQSRRPNTSFCFLDIRSPGLGDTAMYLCATSRDARETYEQYFGPGTRLTVT.

This rearrangement joins TRBV28 to TRBJ2-7; 7 bases agree with TRBD2. Germline V gene data show CDR1 as MDHEN and CDR2 as SYDVKM. This CDR3 comprises 14 residues. Losses at the gene ends were 3 bases for V and 5 bases for J; bases not matched to a gene: 7. CDR3 region: CASSFPRERHEQYF. CDR3 sequence (DNA): TGTGCCAGCAGTTTCCCGCGGGAGAGGCACGAGCAGTACTTC.

As for this clonotype: The junction shows a germline mismatch at one end, possibly a read error. The chain employs TRBV2 and TRBJ1-2; D gene unclear. CDR3 length: 14 amino acids. CDR1 and CDR2 (germline): SNHLY, FYNNEI. The CDR3 spells CAISESAELYGYTF. CDR3 DNA sequence: TGTGCCATCAGTGAGTCCGCAGAACTCTATGGCTACACCTTC.

This chain uses TRBV10-3 with TRBJ1-2, with D unclear. The V end lost 0 bases, the J end lost 6 bases, and 14 bases lay between the germline ends. Germline-derived CDR1 and CDR2 are ENHRY and SYGVKD. This CDR3 contains 15 residues. The CDR3 spells CAISESWENGDGYTF. Here the CDR3 DNA reads TGTGCCATCAGTGAGTCATGGGAAAACGGGGATGGCTACACCTTC.

The table lists this clonotype with many counts. J is TRBJ1-4 and V is TRBV19; D remains ambiguous. The CDR3 loop spans 12 amino acids. V lost 3 bases and J 14 bases, leaving 13 bases between the germline ends. Germline lookup yields CDR1 LNHDA and CDR2 SQIVND (reference sequence). Here the CDR3 reads CASSMGFSNLFF. As DNA, the CDR3 is TGTGCCAGTAGTATGGGATTCAGTAACCTGTTTTTT.

This clonotype was picked up many times. The chain recombines TRBV7-2 with TRBJ1-2, with 10 bases lining up with TRBD1. The J segment lost 0 bases and the V segment lost 5 bases, leaving 6 bases of the junction unmatched. This CDR3 comprises 16 residues. Germline lookup yields CDR1 SGHTA and CDR2 FQGNSA. Here the CDR3 reads CASSLRTGGSNYGYTF. The CDR3 nucleotides are TGTGCCAGCAGCCTACGGACAGGGGGGTCTAACTATGGCTACACCTTC.

This clonotype was counted only a few times. This chain uses TRBV7-9 with TRBJ2-6; 9 bases match TRBD1. In germline, CDR1 is SEHNR, CDR2 FQNEAQ (reference sequence). With V trimmed by 10 bases and J by 0 bases, 10 bases remained unmatched. The CDR3 sequence is 17 residues long. Here the CDR3 DNA reads TGTGCCATAAGCCGGGACAGGGCCCGCTCTGGGGCCAACGTCCTGACTTTC. It yields the protein CAISRDRARSGANVLTF.

The chain links TRBV7-9 to TRBJ2-5, with D tentatively TRBD2 (6 bases). The CDR3 covers 15 residues. Trimming removed 6 bases at V and 5 bases at J, with 19 bases between. CDR1 and CDR2 (germline): SEHNR, FQNEAQ (reference sequence). In DNA form, the CDR3 reads TGTGCCAGCAGTTACCGGGCCGGGGGTCGTGAGACCCAGTACTTC. It codes for CASSYRAGGRETQYF.

This clonotype was seen more than once but under ten times. A much larger clone lies one base from this, so it may be a read error. The chain joins TRBV7-9 to TRBJ1-4, with D unresolved. Looked up from germline, CDR1 is SEHNR and CDR2 is FQNEAQ (reference sequence). This CDR3 has 13 amino acids. CDR3 in DNA: TGTACCAGCAGCTTAGGGAAAATTGCAAAACTGTTTTTT. It yields the protein CTSSLGKIAKLFF.

The gene calls are TRBV7-2 and TRBJ2-7; D may be TRBD1 (6 bases). Germline assignment: CDR1 SGHTA and CDR2 FQGNSA. The CDR3 is made up of 13 amino acids. Trimming removed 3 bases at V and 6 bases at J, with 12 bases between. The CDR3 DNA follows: TGTGCCAGCAGCTTGATGACAGGATCCGAGCAGTACTTC. Translating gives CASSLMTGSEQYF.

This clonotype was counted many times. The chain is built from TRBV12-3 or TRBV12-4 and TRBJ2-5, with D maybe TRBD1 (6 bases). This CDR3 is 16 amino acids long. The ends were cut back, 5 bases at V and 5 bases at J, with 21 bases in the middle. The CDR3 protein is CASSHVTGWGWETQYF. The CDR3 DNA reads TGTGCCAGCAGTCATGTGACAGGATGGGGATGGGAGACCCAGTACTTC.

Concerning this clonotype itself: A single base separates this from a much larger clone, so it may be a read error. The V gene is TRBV10-3, the J gene TRBJ1-6, with a tentative D call TRBD1 (5 bases). Germline loops: CDR1 ENHRY, CDR2 SYGVKD. The V end lost 5 bases, the J end lost 6 bases, and 8 bases lay between the germline ends. The CDR3 is made up of 13 amino acids. CDR3 in amino acids: CAISLGVNSPLHF. The CDR3 coding sequence is TGTGCCATCAGTTTAGGGGTTAATTCACCCCTCCACTTT.

The chain uses TRBV5-1 and TRBJ2-2, with D perhaps TRBD1 or TRBD2 (5 bases each). In germline, CDR1 is SGHRS, CDR2 YFSETQ. The CDR3 consists of 16 residues. Trimming took 4 bases from V and 6 from J, leaving 19 bases between them. This CDR3 reads CASSKGRSSSAGELFF. DNA of the CDR3: TGCGCCAGCAGCAAGGGACGGAGTTCTTCGGCCGGGGAGCTGTTTTTT. The whole variable domain, remainder taken from reference TRBV5-1 and TRBJ2-2, is KAGVTQTPRYLIKTRGQQVTLSCSPISGHRSVSWYQQTPGQGLQFLFEYFSETQRNKGNFPGRFSGRQFSNSRSEMNVSTLELGDSALYLCASSKGRSSSAGELFFGEGSRLTVL.

This clonotype was found many times. The chain links TRBV4-3 to TRBJ2-5; 9 positions match TRBD1. V trimming: 4 bases; J trimming: 5 bases; junction bases outside the gene matches: 5. Germline V lookup: CDR1 LGHNA, CDR2 YSLEER. CDR3 size: 14 residues. CDR3 sequence: CASSPGQGWETQYF. DNA of the CDR3: TGCGCCAGCAGCCCGGGACAGGGTTGGGAGACCCAGTACTTC.

This clonotype was observed at least ten times. This rearrangement joins TRBV7-2 to TRBJ2-7; 15 nucleotides line up with TRBD2. There are 15 residues in the CDR3. Germline CDR1 reads SGHTA; CDR2 reads FQGNSA. V gave up 6 bases and J gave up 3 bases; unmatched junction bases: 3. The CDR3 here is CASRSGLAGGYEQYF. The CDR3 nucleotides are TGTGCCAGCAGGTCGGGACTAGCGGGGGGCTACGAGCAGTACTTC.

This clonotype was seen many times. The J gene is TRBJ1-2, the V gene TRBV7-9; D unresolved. CDR3 length equals 15 residues. Deletions cut 0 bases from V and 7 bases from J, with 15 bases between. Germline V gives CDR1 SEHNR, CDR2 FQNEAQ (reference sequence). This CDR3 is CASSLAGSTTSGYTF. Written as DNA, the CDR3 is TGTGCCAGCAGCTTAGCTGGGAGCACCACCAGTGGCTACACCTTC.

Concerning this clonotype itself: Sequence at one end of the junction differs from germline and may be a read error. The rearrangement joins TRBV11-1 to TRBJ1-5; weak D call: TRBD1 (5 bases). CDR1 is SGHAT and CDR2 is FQDESV in the germline V gene (reference sequence). The CDR3 runs to 14 residues. CDR3 DNA: TGCGCCAGCAGCCGGACGGGACTGGAAGAGACCCAGCATTTT. It translates to CASSRTGLEETQHF. The entire variable domain, with the rest obtained from reference TRBV11-1 and TRBJ1-5, is as follows: EAEVAQSPRYKITEKSQAVAFWCDPISGHATLYWYRQILGQGPELLVQFQDESVVDDSQLPKDRFSAERLKGVDSTLKIQPAELGDSAMYLCASSRTGLEETQHFGDGTRLSIL.

On this clonotype itself: This may arise from a read error, as a much more abundant clone is one base away. The gene calls are TRBV20-1 and TRBJ2-5; 9 bases are a match to TRBD2. V shed 0 bases, J shed 9 bases, and the junction held 8 bases outside the gene matches. The CDR3 loop spans 14 amino acids. Germline loops: CDR1 DFQATT, CDR2 SNEGSKA (reference sequence). The CDR3 DNA reads TGCAGTGCTAGAGATGTAGGCGGGAGGGAGGCCCAGTACTTC. Translation gives CSARDVGGREAQYF.

The V call is TRBV7-9, the J call TRBJ2-7, with 7 bases identical to TRBD2. J was trimmed by 2 bases and V by 5 bases; bases with no gene match: 6. CDR1 is SEHNR and CDR2 is FQNEAQ in the germline V gene (reference sequence). The CDR3 covers 14 residues. CDR3 DNA sequence: TGTGCCAGCAGCAGTGGGGGGGTTCCCTACGAGCAGTACTTC. Its translation: CASSSGGVPYEQYF.

This clonotype has at least ten counts. The V gene is TRBV29-1, the J gene TRBJ2-7, with a weak D call TRBD2 (6 bases). The CDR3 length is 18 residues. Germline V gene data show CDR1 as SQVTM and CDR2 as ANQGSEA. With 4 bases removed from V and 2 bases from J, the gap between germline ends came to 27 bases. CDR3 protein: CSVGGSELMGGYTYEQYF. As DNA, the CDR3 is TGCAGCGTTGGGGGGTCGGAGTTAATGGGAGGCTACACCTACGAGCAGTACTTC.

This clonotype occurred many times. V gene TRBV7-9 combines with J gene TRBJ1-3; D possibly corresponds to TRBD1 (6 bases). CDR1 is SEHNR and CDR2 is FQNEAQ in the germline V gene (reference sequence). Trimming took off 5 bases at V and 0 bases at J, with 14 bases between the two ends. This CDR3 region has 16 residues. In DNA form, the CDR3 reads TGTGCCAGCAGCCCGCCTGGACAGCGCTCTGGAAACACCATATATTTT. It yields the protein CASSPPGQRSGNTIYF.

This clonotype was found many times. The V and J genes are TRBV10-3 and TRBJ2-5; TRBD2 matches 8 bases. CDR1 ENHRY and CDR2 SYGVKD come from the germline V gene. After removal of 3 bases from V and 5 bases from J, the junction contained 11 bases not matched to a gene. The CDR3 is made up of 16 amino acids. The chain's CDR3 is CAISDSSAGAGETQYF. CDR3 bases: TGTGCCATCAGTGATTCATCAGCGGGGGCGGGGGAGACCCAGTACTTC.

The chain has TRBV10-2 and TRBJ2-7, with a weak D call TRBD2 (6 bases). Trimming stripped 0 bases from V and 3 bases from J, with 9 bases between. CDR3 length equals 14 residues. CDR1 is WSHSY and CDR2 is SAAADI in the germline V gene. CDR3 protein: CASSESTRSYEQYF. For the CDR3, the DNA is TGCGCCAGCAGTGAGTCGACTAGGAGCTACGAGCAGTACTTC.

The chain has TRBV4-1 and TRBJ1-2; no clear D. This CDR3 is 15 amino acids long. Germline values: CDR1 MGHRA, CDR2 YSYEKL. Deletions cut 1 base from V and 7 bases from J, with 16 bases between. CDR3 DNA sequence: TGCGCCAGCAGCCAAGGCTCCTTTTCTTGGCGTGGCTACACCTTC. Its protein product is CASSQGSFSWRGYTF.